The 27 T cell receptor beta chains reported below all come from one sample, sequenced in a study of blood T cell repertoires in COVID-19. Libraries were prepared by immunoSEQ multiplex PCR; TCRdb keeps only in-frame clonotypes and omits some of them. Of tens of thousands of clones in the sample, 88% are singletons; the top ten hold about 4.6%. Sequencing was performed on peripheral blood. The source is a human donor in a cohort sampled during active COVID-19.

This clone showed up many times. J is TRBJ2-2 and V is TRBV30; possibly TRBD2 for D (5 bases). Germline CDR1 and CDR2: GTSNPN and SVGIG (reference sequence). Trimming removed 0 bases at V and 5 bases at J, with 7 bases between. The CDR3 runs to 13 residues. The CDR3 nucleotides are TGTGCCTGGAGTGTAGGCGGGACCGGGGAGCTGTTTTTT. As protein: CAWSVGGTGELFF.

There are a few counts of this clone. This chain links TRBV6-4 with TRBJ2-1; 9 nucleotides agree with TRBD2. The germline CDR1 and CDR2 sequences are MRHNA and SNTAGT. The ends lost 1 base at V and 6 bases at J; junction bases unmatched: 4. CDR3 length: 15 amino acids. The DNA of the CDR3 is TGTGCCAGCAGTGACTTAGCGGGAGTAGGCAATGAGCAGTTCTTC. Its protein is CASSDLAGVGNEQFF.

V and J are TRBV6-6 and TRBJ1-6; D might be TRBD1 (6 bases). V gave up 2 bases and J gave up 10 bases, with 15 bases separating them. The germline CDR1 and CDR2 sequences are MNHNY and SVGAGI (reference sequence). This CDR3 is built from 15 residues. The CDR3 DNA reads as TGTGCCAGCAGTTACCGGACAGAAACAGGGTCACCCCTCCACTTT. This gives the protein CASSYRTETGSPLHF.

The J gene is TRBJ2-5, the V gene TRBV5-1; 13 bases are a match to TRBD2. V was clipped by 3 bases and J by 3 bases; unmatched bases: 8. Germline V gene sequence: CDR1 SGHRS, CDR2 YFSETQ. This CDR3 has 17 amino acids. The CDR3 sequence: CASSSGLAGSFEETQYF. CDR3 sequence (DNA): TGCGCCAGCAGCTCGGGACTAGCGGGGAGTTTTGAAGAGACCCAGTACTTC.

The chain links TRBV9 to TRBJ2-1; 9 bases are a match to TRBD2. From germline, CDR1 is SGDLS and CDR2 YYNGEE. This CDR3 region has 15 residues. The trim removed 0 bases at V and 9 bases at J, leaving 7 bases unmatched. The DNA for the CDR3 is TGTGCCAGCAGCGTAGCTCAGGCGGGAGGGGGTGAGCAGTTCTTC. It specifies CASSVAQAGGGEQFF.

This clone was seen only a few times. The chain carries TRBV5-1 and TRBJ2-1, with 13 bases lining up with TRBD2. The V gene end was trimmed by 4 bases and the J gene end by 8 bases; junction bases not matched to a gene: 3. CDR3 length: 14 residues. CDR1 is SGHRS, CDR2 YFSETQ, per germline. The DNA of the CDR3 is TGCGCCAGCAGCCAGGGACTAGCGGGGTATGAGCAGTTCTTC. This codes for CASSQGLAGYEQFF.

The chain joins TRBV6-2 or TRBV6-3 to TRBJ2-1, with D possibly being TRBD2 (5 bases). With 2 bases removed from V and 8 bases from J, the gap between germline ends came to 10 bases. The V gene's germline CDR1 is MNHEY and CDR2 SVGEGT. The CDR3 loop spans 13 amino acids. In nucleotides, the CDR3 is TGTGCCAGCAGTTACGCTACTAGGGATGAGCAGTTCTTC. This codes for CASSYATRDEQFF.

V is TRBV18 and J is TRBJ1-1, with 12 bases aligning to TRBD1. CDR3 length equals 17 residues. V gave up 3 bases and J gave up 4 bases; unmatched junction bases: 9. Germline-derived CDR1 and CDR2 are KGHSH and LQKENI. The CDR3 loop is CASSPIGTGGLGTEAFF. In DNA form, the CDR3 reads TGTGCCAGCTCACCGATCGGGACAGGGGGCTTGGGCACTGAAGCTTTCTTT.

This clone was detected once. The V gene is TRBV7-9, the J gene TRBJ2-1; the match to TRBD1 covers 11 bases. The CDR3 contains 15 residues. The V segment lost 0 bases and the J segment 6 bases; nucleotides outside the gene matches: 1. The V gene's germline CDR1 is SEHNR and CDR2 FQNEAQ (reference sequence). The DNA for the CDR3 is TGTGCCAGCAGCTTAGCGGGGACAGGGGGCAATGAGCAGTTCTTC. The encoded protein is CASSLAGTGGNEQFF. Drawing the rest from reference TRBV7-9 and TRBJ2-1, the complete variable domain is DTGVSQNPRHKITKRGQNVTFRCDPISEHNRLYWYRQTLGQGPEFLTYFQNEAQLEKSRLLSDRFSAERPKGSFSTLEIQRTEQGDSAMYLCASSLAGTGGNEQFFGPGTRLTVL.

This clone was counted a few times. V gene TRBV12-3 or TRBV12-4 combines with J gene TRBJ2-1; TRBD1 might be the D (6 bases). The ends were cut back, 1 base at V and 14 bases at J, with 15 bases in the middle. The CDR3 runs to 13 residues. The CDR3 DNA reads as TGTGCCAGCAGTTTAGTCGGGACAACCCGGGAGTTCTTC. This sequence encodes CASSLVGTTREFF.

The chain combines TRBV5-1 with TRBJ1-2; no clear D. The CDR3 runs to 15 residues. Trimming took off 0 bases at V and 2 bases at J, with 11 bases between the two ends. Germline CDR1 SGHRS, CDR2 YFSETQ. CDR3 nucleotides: TGCGCCAGCAGCTTGGATGGTACGGGGAACTATGGCTACACCTTC. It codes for CASSLDGTGNYGYTF.

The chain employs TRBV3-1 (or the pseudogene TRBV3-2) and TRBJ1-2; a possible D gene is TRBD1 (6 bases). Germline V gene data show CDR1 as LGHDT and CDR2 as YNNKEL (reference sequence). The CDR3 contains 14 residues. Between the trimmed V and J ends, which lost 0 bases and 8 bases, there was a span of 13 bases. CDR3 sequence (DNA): TGTGCCAGCAGCCAAGAAGGGGGGGGCAGAGGCTACACCTTC. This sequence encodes CASSQEGGGRGYTF.

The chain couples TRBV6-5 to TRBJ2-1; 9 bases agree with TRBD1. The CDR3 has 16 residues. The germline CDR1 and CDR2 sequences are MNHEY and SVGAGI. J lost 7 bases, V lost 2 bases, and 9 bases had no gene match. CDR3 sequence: CASSYTRDRVRNEQFF. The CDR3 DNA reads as TGTGCCAGCAGTTACACCAGGGACAGGGTTAGGAATGAGCAGTTCTTC.

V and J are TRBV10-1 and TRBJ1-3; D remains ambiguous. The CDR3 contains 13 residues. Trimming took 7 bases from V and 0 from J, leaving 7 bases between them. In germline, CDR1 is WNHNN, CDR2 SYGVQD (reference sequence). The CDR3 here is CASTESSGNTIYF. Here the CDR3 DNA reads TGCGCCAGCACCGAGAGCTCTGGAAACACCATATATTTT.

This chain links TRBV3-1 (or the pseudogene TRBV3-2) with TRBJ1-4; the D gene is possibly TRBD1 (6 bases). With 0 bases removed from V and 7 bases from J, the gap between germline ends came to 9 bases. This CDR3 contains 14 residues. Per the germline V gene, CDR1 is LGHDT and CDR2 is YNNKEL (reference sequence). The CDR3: CASSQDVRGEKLFF. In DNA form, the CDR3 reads TGTGCCAGCAGCCAAGATGTCAGGGGTGAAAAACTGTTTTTT.

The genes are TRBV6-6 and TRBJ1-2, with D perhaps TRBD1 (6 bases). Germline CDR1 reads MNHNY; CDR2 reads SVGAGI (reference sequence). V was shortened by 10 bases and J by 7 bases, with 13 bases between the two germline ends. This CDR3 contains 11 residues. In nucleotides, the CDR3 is TGTGCCACCCGAGGGGGTAGTGGCTACACCTTC. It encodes CATRGGSGYTF.

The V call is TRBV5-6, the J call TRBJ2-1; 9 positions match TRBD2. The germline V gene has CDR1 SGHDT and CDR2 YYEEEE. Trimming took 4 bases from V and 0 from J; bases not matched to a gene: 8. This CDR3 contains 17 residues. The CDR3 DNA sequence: TGTGCCAGCAGCGCGGGACTAGCCGGGAGCTCCTACAATGAGCAGTTCTTC. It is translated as CASSAGLAGSSYNEQFF.

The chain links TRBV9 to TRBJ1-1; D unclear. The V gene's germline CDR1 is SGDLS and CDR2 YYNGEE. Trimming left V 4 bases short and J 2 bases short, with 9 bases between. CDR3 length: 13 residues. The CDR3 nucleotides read TGTGCCAGCAGCACCAGACTTAACACTGAAGCTTTCTTT. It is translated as CASSTRLNTEAFF.

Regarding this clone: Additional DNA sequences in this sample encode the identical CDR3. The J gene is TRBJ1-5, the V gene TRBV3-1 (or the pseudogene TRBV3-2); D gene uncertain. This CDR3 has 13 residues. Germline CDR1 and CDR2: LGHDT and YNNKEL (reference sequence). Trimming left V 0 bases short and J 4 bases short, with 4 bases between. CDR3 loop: CASSQDTNQPQHF. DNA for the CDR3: TGTGCCAGCAGCCAAGATACAAATCAGCCCCAGCATTTT.

CDR3 residues: CASSFSAQSYEQYF. DNA of the CDR3: TGTGCCAGCAGCTTTTCCGCCCAGTCCTACGAGCAGTACTTC. The V call is TRBV7-3, the J call TRBJ2-7; unclear D gene. Trimming stripped 3 bases from V and 1 base from J, with 10 bases between. The CDR3 runs 14 residues. Germline CDR1 reads SGHTA; CDR2 reads FQGTGA.

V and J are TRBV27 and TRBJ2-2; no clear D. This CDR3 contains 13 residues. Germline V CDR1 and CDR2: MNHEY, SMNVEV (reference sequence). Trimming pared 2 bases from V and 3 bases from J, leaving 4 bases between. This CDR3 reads CASSLPDTGELFF. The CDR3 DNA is TGTGCCAGCAGTTTACCGGACACCGGGGAGCTGTTTTTT.

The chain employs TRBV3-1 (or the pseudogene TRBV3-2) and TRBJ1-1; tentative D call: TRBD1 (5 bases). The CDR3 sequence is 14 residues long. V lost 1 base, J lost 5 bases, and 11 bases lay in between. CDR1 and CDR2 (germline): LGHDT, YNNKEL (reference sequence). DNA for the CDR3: TGTGCCAGCAGCCAAGGGTTCAAGGGGACTGAAGCTTTCTTT. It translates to CASSQGFKGTEAFF.

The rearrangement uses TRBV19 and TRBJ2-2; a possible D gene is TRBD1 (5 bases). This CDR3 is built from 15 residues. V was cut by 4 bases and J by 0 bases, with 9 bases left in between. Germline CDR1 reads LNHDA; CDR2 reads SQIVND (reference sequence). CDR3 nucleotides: TGTGCCAGTAGTAGTGGACAATCGAACACCGGGGAGCTGTTTTTT. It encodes CASSSGQSNTGELFF.

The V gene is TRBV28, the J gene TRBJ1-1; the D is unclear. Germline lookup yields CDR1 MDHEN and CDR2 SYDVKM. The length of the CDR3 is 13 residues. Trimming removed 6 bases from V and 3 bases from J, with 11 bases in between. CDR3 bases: TGTGCCAGCAGGGAGATATGGGACACTGAAGCTTTCTTT. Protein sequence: CASREIWDTEAFF.

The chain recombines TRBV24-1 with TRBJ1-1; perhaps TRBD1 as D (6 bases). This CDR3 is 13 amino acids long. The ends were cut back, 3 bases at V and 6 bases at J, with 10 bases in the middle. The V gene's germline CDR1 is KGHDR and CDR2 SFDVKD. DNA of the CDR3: TGTGCCACCAGTGATCAGGACAGATCTGAAGCTTTCTTT. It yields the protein CATSDQDRSEAFF.

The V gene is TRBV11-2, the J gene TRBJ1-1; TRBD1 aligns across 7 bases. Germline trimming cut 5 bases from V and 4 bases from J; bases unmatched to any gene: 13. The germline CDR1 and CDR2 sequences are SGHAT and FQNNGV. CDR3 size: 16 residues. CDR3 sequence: CASSPSVVAGGTEAFF. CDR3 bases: TGTGCCAGCAGCCCCTCGGTAGTAGCAGGGGGCACTGAAGCTTTCTTT.

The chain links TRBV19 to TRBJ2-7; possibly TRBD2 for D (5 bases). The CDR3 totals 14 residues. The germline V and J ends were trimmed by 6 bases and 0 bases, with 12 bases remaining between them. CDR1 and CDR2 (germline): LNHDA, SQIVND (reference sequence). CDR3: CASRGRRDSYEQYF. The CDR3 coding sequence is TGTGCCAGTAGGGGCCGCCGGGACTCCTACGAGCAGTACTTC.